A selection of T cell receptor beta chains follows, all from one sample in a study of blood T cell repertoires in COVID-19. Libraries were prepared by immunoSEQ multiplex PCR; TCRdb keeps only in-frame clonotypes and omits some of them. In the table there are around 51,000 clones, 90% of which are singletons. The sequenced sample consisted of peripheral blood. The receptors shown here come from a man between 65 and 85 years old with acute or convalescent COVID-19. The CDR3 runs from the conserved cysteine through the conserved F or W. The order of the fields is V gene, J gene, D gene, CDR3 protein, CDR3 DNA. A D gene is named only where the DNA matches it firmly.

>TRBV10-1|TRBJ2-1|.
CASSSRGQKYNEQFF
TGCGCCAGCAGTTCGCGGGGACAGAAATACAATGAGCAGTTCTTC
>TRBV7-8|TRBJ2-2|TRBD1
CASSKGQGALKTGELFF
TGTGCCAGCAGCAAGGGACAGGGGGCGCTTAAAACCGGGGAGCTGTTTTTT
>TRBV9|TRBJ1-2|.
CASSARPGGYTF
TGTGCCAGCAGCGCAAGACCGGGGGGCTACACCTTC
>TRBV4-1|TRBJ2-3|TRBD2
CASSQGAAGGLDTQYF
TGCGCCAGCAGCCAAGGGGCAGCGGGGGGGCTTGATACGCAGTATTTT
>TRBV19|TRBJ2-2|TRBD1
CASSFPTGTIGELFF
TGTGCCAGTAGTTTTCCGACAGGGACAATCGGGGAGCTGTTTTTT
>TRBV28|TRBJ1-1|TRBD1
CASSLIGGQGAEAFF
TGTGCCAGCAGTTTAATAGGGGGACAGGGGGCTGAAGCTTTCTTT
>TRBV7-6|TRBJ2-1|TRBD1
CASSSRGTGEYNEQFF
TGTGCCAGCAGTTCCCGTGGGACAGGGGAATACAATGAGCAGTTCTTC
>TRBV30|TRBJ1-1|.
CAWSVQRNTEAFF
TGTGCCTGGAGTGTACAACGGAACACTGAAGCTTTCTTT
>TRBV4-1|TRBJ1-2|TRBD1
CASSQVQQGNYGYTF
TGCGCCAGCAGCCAAGTACAACAGGGGAACTATGGCTACACCTTC
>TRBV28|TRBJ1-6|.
CASSPQGPRNSPLHF
TGTGCCAGCAGTCCCCAGGGGCCTAGGAATTCACCCCTCCACTTT
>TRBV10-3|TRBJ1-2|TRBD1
CAISAVTGGDDGYTF
TGTGCCATCAGTGCAGTGACAGGGGGGGACGATGGCTACACCTTC
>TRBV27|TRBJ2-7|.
CASSSSGGHSYEQYF
TGTGCCAGCAGTTCCTCGGGGGGCCATTCCTACGAGCAGTACTTC
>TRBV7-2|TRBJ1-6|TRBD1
CASSLDRSSYNSPLHF
TGTGCCAGCAGCCTGGACAGGTCGTCATATAATTCACCCCTCCACTTT
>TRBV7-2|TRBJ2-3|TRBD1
CASSADRGADTQYF
TGTGCCAGCAGCGCCGACAGGGGTGCAGATACGCAGTATTTT
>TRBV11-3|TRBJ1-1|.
CASSRGGNTEAFF
TGTGCCAGCAGCCGGGGTGGGAACACTGAAGCTTTCTTT
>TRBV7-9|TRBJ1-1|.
CASSLEGGVVHTEAFF
TGTGCCAGCAGCTTAGAAGGGGGGGTTGTGCACACTGAAGCTTTCTTT
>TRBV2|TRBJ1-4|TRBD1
CASSAADRDEKLFF
TGTGCCAGCAGTGCCGCTGACAGGGATGAAAAACTGTTTTTT
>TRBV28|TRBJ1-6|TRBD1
CASRKGQYNSPLHF
TGTGCCAGCAGGAAGGGACAGTATAATTCACCCCTCCACTTT
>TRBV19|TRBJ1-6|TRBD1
CASSPLTGGNSPLHF
TGTGCCAGTAGTCCTCTGACAGGGGGTAATTCACCCCTCCACTTT
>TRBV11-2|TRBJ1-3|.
CASSFDSHSGNTIYF
TGTGCCAGCAGCTTCGACAGCCATTCTGGAAACACCATATATTTT
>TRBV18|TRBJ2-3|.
CASSANPTDTQYF
TGTGCCAGCTCAGCTAACCCCACAGATACGCAGTATTTT
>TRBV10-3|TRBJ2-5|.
CAISSPGVETQYF
TGTGCCATCAGTTCCCCGGGGGTTGAGACCCAGTACTTC
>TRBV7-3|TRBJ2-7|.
CASSLTEGTGEQYF
TGTGCCAGCAGCTTAACGGAGGGCACGGGCGAGCAGTACTTC
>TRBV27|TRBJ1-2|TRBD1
CASSRTGGSAWGYTF
TGTGCCAGCAGTCGGACAGGGGGATCAGCGTGGGGCTACACCTTC
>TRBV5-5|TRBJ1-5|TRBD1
CASGTGSLVSQPQHF
TGTGCCAGCGGGACAGGGTCCCTAGTTTCTCAGCCCCAGCATTTT
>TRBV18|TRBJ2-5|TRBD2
CASSPSGVTSGAQETQYF
TGTGCCAGCTCACCCAGCGGAGTGACTAGCGGGGCCCAAGAGACCCAGTACTTC